These 25 T cell receptor beta chains came from one sample sequenced in a study of response to subunit inactivated influenza vaccine. Each CDR3 protein is one row after TCRdb ran MiXCR on the RT-PCR reads. Of 800,000 to 1,000,000 distinct CDR3 sequences detected, 21% appear once; the ten largest clones hold about 9.4%. This material consisted of PBMCs from blood, taken less than 6 days after vaccination. These TCRs come from a man aged 45-65 years who received an inactivated influenza vaccine.

This sequence joins TRBV20-1 and TRBJ2-2; tentatively, D is TRBD1 (6 bases). Trimming pared 0 bases from V and 0 bases from J, leaving 11 bases between. The V gene's germline CDR1 is DFQATT and CDR2 SNEGSKA (reference sequence). CDR3 size: 16 residues. The DNA for the CDR3 is TGCAGTGCTAGAGATAGGAGGACAGCGAACACCGGGGAGCTGTTTTTT. Its translation is CSARDRRTANTGELFF.

This sequence joins TRBV9 and TRBJ2-7; TRBD1 or TRBD2 may be the D gene (5 bases each). Trimming stripped 0 bases from V and 5 bases from J, with 15 bases between. Germline CDR1 is SGDLS and CDR2 is YYNGEE. This CDR3 comprises 15 residues. The CDR3 protein is CASSVVDSLGDEQYF. DNA for the CDR3: TGTGCCAGCAGCGTAGTAGACTCCCTGGGGGACGAGCAGTACTTC.

The V gene is TRBV5-1, the J gene TRBJ1-2; 7 bases match TRBD1. V gave up 1 base and J gave up 4 bases; unmatched junction bases: 10. The V gene's germline CDR1 is SGHRS and CDR2 YFSETQ. The CDR3 runs to 16 residues. This CDR3 reads CASSLRTDRPTYGYTF. Written as DNA, the CDR3 is TGCGCCAGCAGCTTGAGGACGGACAGGCCAACCTATGGCTACACCTTC.

V and J are TRBV11-2 and TRBJ2-4, with 8 bases lining up with TRBD1. V was pared by 5 bases and J by 1 base, with 4 bases of the junction left unmatched. The CDR3 sequence is 15 residues long. CDR1 is SGHAT, CDR2 FQNNGV, per germline. The CDR3: CASSQNRGAKNIQYF. DNA for the CDR3: TGTGCCAGCAGCCAAAACAGGGGGGCCAAAAACATTCAGTACTTC.

This clonotype was seen only a few times. The chain uses TRBV10-3 and TRBJ2-5; no firm D call. Germline V gives CDR1 ENHRY, CDR2 SYGVKD. This CDR3 is built from 13 residues. V lost 4 bases and J 4 bases, leaving 10 bases between the germline ends. The CDR3 loop reads CAISVSAGETQYF. The CDR3, as DNA: TGTGCCATCAGTGTCTCTGCTGGAGAGACCCAGTACTTC.

This clonotype was detected once. The rearrangement uses TRBV20-1 and TRBJ1-4; D uncertain. V was cut by 3 bases and J by 2 bases, with 7 bases left in between. This CDR3 has 13 residues. Germline assignment: CDR1 DFQATT and CDR2 SNEGSKA (reference sequence). The CDR3 sequence: CSARSQTNEKLFF. In nucleotides, the CDR3 is TGCAGTGCTAGGAGCCAGACTAATGAAAAACTGTTTTTT.

This clonotype was recorded a few times. This chain joins TRBV4-2 and TRBJ1-5; D perhaps matches TRBD1 (5 bases). This CDR3 has 15 residues. CDR1 and CDR2 from the germline V gene are LGHNA and YNFKEQ. V was shortened by 1 base and J by 5 bases, with 12 bases between the two germline ends. The DNA of the CDR3 is TGTGCCAGCAGCCAAGGAGATAGGGGCGATCAGCCCCAGCATTTT. Translating gives CASSQGDRGDQPQHF.

This chain links TRBV4-3 with TRBJ2-1; TRBD2 matches at 7 bases. The CDR3 has 15 amino acids. Trimming removed 0 bases from V and 7 bases from J; junction bases left unmatched: 6. Germline V CDR1 and CDR2: LGHNA, YSLEER. The CDR3 loop is CASSQEAGALNEQFF. CDR3 nucleotide sequence: TGCGCCAGCAGCCAAGAGGCGGGAGCCCTGAATGAGCAGTTCTTC.

This clonotype was seen ten or more times. The chain couples TRBV6-2 or TRBV6-3 to TRBJ2-5, with unresolved D. The CDR3 has 12 amino acids. Germline V CDR1 and CDR2: MNHEY, SVGEGT. Trimming removed 2 bases from V and 3 bases from J, with 4 bases in between. The CDR3 spells CASSYGKETQYF. CDR3 bases: TGTGCCAGCAGTTACGGCAAAGAGACCCAGTACTTC.

This clonotype was seen only a few times. The rearrangement links TRBV25-1 to TRBJ1-4; no clear D. The CDR3 totals 14 residues. V dropped 2 bases and J dropped 3 bases, with 7 bases sitting between them. Germline V gene lookup returns CDR1 MGHDK and CDR2 SYGVNS. For the CDR3, the DNA is TGTGCCAGCAGTGAAACGGGAGCTAATGAAAAACTGTTTTTT. It codes for CASSETGANEKLFF.

The chain is built from TRBV7-2 and TRBJ2-3, with TRBD2 identical over 8 bases. Germline V lookup: CDR1 SGHTA, CDR2 FQGNSA. Losses at the gene ends were 5 bases for V and 4 bases for J; bases not matched to a gene: 5. The CDR3 extends over 14 amino acids. The CDR3 protein is CASSAAGVSDTQYF. The CDR3 DNA is TGTGCCAGCAGCGCAGCGGGAGTCTCAGATACGCAGTATTTT.

The chain couples TRBV10-3 to TRBJ1-2; D not certain. From germline, CDR1 is ENHRY and CDR2 SYGVKD. This CDR3 comprises 15 residues. Trimming cost V 8 bases and J 0 bases, with 16 bases left between them. CDR3 DNA: TGTGCCATCCCGGAGGGAGCTCCAGCTAACTATGGCTACACCTTC. It encodes CAIPEGAPANYGYTF.

The chain employs TRBV12-3 or TRBV12-4 and TRBJ1-4; 11 bases are shared with TRBD1. The length of the CDR3 is 16 residues. V shed 6 bases, J shed 7 bases, and the junction held 10 bases outside the gene matches. The CDR3 DNA is TGTGCCAGCAGCTTACGCTCGGGGACAGGGGGTGAAAAACTGTTTTTT. It codes for CASSLRSGTGGEKLFF.

J is TRBJ1-2 and V is TRBV20-1; 10 positions match TRBD1. Germline V CDR1 and CDR2: DFQATT, SNEGSKA (reference sequence). Trimming removed 6 bases from V and 8 bases from J; junction bases left unmatched: 6. The CDR3 spans 12 residues. The CDR3 here is CSAQGTGDGYTF. The CDR3 DNA reads as TGCAGTGCCCAAGGGACAGGGGACGGCTACACCTTC.

The CDR3 loop reads CASSETGLAGRTETQYF. The CDR3 nucleotides are TGTGCCAGCAGTGAGACGGGACTAGCGGGAAGGACGGAGACCCAGTACTTC. The chain recombines TRBV2 with TRBJ2-5; 13 positions match TRBD2. The trim removed 3 bases at V and 5 bases at J, leaving 9 bases unmatched. There are 17 residues in the CDR3. Germline CDR1 SNHLY, CDR2 FYNNEI.

This clonotype was detected a few times. The J gene is TRBJ2-1, the V gene TRBV6-1; TRBD2 matches at 8 bases. CDR3 length equals 15 residues. V lost 1 base, J lost 2 bases, and 1 base stayed unmatched. Germline V gene data show CDR1 as MNHNS and CDR2 as SASEGT. The CDR3, as DNA: TGTGCCAGCAGTGAAGGACTAGCGACCTACAATGAGCAGTTCTTC. It encodes CASSEGLATYNEQFF.

The chain combines TRBV3-1 with TRBJ2-7; 9 bases line up with TRBD1. The CDR3 consists of 15 residues. The J segment lost 2 bases and the V segment lost 11 bases, leaving 13 bases of the junction unmatched. CDR1 and CDR2 (germline): LGHDT, YNNKEL (reference sequence). CDR3 residues: CASCQGDRGTYEQYF. Here the CDR3 DNA reads TGTGCCTCCTGCCAAGGAGACAGGGGGACCTACGAGCAGTACTTC.

This clonotype was counted many times. The chain recombines TRBV7-2 with TRBJ2-2; D gene ambiguous. Trimming left V 3 bases short and J 5 bases short, with 7 bases between. This CDR3 contains 13 residues. CDR1 is SGHTA and CDR2 is FQGNSA in the germline V gene. CDR3 in DNA: TGTGCCAGCAGCTTGGTAACTACCGGGGAGCTGTTTTTT. Amino acids: CASSLVTTGELFF.

In nucleotides, the CDR3 is TGTGCCAGCAGCTTGCCCAGGGCCGAGCAGTACTTC. This sequence encodes CASSLPRAEQYF. The chain links TRBV5-5 to TRBJ2-7; tentatively, D is TRBD1 (5 bases). The CDR3 is 12 residues long. Germline loops: CDR1 SGHKS, CDR2 YYEKEE (reference sequence). V gave up 1 base and J gave up 6 bases, with 8 bases separating them. Supplemented by reference TRBV5-5 and TRBJ2-7, the full variable domain reads DAGVTQSPTHLIKTRGQQVTLRCSPISGHKSVSWYQQVLGQGPQFIFQYYEKEERGRGNFPDRFSARQFPNYSSELNVNALLLGDSALYLCASSLPRAEQYFGPGTRLTVT.

This clonotype occurred a few times. The chain has TRBV20-1 and TRBJ2-5; D perhaps matches TRBD1 (6 bases). The germline V gene encodes CDR1 DFQATT and CDR2 SNEGSKA (reference sequence). This CDR3 is built from 14 residues. Trimming took 6 bases from V and 5 from J, leaving 19 bases between them. The CDR3 DNA reads as TGCAGTGCCAAAGCCACAGGGTCGCGGGAGACCCAGTACTTC. Protein: CSAKATGSRETQYF.

This chain uses TRBV7-2 with TRBJ2-5; no reliable D call. V lost 3 bases and J lost 3, with 17 bases in between. The CDR3 is made up of 16 amino acids. Germline values: CDR1 SGHTA, CDR2 FQGNSA. This CDR3 is CASSLPPFRSKETQYF. For the CDR3, the DNA is TGTGCCAGCAGCTTGCCGCCCTTCCGGAGTAAAGAGACCCAGTACTTC. Supplemented by reference TRBV7-2 and TRBJ2-5, the full variable domain reads GAGVSQSPSNKVTEKGKDVELRCDPISGHTALYWYRQSLGQGLEFLIYFQGNSAPDKSGLPSDRFSAERTGGSVSTLTIQRTQQEDSAVYLCASSLPPFRSKETQYFGPGTRLLVL.

The genes are TRBV2 and TRBJ2-1, with 10 bases matching TRBD1. This CDR3 spans 16 amino acids. The germline gives CDR1 SNHLY, CDR2 FYNNEI. J was trimmed by 3 bases and V by 8 bases; bases with no gene match: 10. The CDR3: CASHGAGTGDYNEQFF. Written as DNA, the CDR3 is TGTGCCAGCCACGGCGCCGGGACAGGGGACTACAATGAGCAGTTCTTC.

This clonotype was seen ten or more times. The rearrangement uses TRBV29-1 and TRBJ2-7; the D gene could be TRBD1 or TRBD2 (5 bases each). V lost 4 bases and J lost 3, with 13 bases in between. The CDR3 is 13 residues long. Looked up from germline, CDR1 is SQVTM and CDR2 is ANQGSEA. CDR3 coding DNA: TGCAGCGTTGGGGGGACGGCTTTCTACGAGCAGTACTTC. It is translated as CSVGGTAFYEQYF.

The rearrangement joins TRBV4-2 to TRBJ1-6; D is possibly TRBD1 (6 bases). Trimming pared 1 base from V and 7 bases from J, leaving 14 bases between. Germline CDR1 and CDR2: LGHNA and YNFKEQ. This CDR3 region has 16 residues. The CDR3 region is CASSQASTGKNSPLHF. CDR3 nucleotides: TGTGCCAGCAGCCAAGCTTCTACAGGGAAAAATTCACCCCTCCACTTT.

This clonotype was detected only a few times. The V and J genes are TRBV15 and TRBJ2-5, with D uncertain. CDR1 LNHNV and CDR2 YYDKDF come from the germline V gene (reference sequence). The CDR3 sequence is 15 residues long. With 2 bases removed from V and 3 bases from J, the gap between germline ends came to 13 bases. The CDR3: CATSRFLGLEETQYF. The DNA for the CDR3 is TGTGCCACCAGCAGATTTCTAGGCCTGGAAGAGACCCAGTACTTC.